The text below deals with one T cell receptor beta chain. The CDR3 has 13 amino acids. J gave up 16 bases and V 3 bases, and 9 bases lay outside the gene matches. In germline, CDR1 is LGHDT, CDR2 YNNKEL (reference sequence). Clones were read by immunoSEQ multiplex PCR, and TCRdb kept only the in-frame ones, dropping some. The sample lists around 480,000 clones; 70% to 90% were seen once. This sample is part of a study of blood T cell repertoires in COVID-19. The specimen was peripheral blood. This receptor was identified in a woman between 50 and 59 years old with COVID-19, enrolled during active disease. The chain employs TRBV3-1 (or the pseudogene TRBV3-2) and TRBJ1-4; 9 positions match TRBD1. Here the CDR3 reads CASSHLLTGGTFF. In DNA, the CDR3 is TGTGCCAGCAGCCACTTATTGACAGGGGGAACGTTTTTT.